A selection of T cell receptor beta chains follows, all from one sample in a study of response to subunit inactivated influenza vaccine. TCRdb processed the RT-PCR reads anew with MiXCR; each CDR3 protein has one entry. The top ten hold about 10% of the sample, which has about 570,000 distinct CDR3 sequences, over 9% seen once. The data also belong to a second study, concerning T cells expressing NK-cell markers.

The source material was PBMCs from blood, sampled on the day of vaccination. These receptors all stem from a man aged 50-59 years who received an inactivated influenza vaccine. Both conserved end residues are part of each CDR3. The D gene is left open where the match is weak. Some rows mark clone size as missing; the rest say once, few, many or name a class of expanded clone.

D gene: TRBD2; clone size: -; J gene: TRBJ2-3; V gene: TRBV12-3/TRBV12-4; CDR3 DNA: TGTGCCAGCAGTTTAGGAGGCGGGAGGGTTACAGATACGCAGTATTTT; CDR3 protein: CASSLGGGRVTDTQYF
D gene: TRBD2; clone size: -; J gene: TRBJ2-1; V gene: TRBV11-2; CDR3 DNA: TGTGCCAGCAGTATAATAGCGGGGGGCAACAATGAGCAGTTCTTC; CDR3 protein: CASSIIAGGNNEQFF
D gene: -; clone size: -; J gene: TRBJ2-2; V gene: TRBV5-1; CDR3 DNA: TGCGCCATTAAAGCTAGCACCGGGGAGCTGTTTTTT; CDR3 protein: CAIKASTGELFF
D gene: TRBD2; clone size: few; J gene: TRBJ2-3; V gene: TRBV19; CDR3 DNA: TGTGCCAGTAGTACCTATAGCGGGTTGCGGACAGATACGCAGTATTTT; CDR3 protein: CASSTYSGLRTDTQYF
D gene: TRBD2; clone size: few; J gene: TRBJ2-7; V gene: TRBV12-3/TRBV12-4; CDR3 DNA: TGTGCCAGCAGGGGGCCTAGCGGGGGGGCCTACGAGCAGTACTTC; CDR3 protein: CASRGPSGGAYEQYF
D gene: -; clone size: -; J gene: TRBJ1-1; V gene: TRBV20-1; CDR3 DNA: TGCAGTGCGTTTGGGGCCAGGGGAAGTTCTGAAGCTTTCTTT; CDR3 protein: CSAFGARGSSEAFF
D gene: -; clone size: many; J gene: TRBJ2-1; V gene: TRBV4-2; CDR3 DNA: TGTGCCAGCAGCCAAGAGGGGGGTTACAATGAGCAGTTCTTC; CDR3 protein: CASSQEGGYNEQFF
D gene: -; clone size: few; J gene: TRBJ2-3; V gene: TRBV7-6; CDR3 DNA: TGTGCCAGCAGCTTAAAAGCCCCGACAGATACGCAGTATTTT; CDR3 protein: CASSLKAPTDTQYF
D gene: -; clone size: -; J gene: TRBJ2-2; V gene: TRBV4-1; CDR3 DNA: TGCGCCAGCAGTTCAGGGGAGCGGGGATGGACCGGGGAGCTGTTTTTT; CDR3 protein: CASSSGERGWTGELFF
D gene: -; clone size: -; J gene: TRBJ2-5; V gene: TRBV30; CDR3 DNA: TGTGCCTGGAAGCTTTTGGGAGCTACACATGAGACCCAGTACTTC; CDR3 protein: CAWKLLGATHETQYF
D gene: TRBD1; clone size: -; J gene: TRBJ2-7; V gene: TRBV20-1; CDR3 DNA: TGCAGTGCTGGGAAAAACAGGGGATACGAGCAGTACTTC; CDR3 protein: CSAGKNRGYEQYF
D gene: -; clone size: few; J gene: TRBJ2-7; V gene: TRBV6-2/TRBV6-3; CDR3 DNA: TGTGCCAGCAGTTCGTCCGGGCCAGCTAACGTCCACGAGCAGTACTTC; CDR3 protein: CASSSSGPANVHEQYF
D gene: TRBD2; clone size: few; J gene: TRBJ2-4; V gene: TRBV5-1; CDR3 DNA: TGCGCCAGCAGCTGGGAGGGCCGGAAGGACATTCAGTACTTC; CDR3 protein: CASSWEGRKDIQYF
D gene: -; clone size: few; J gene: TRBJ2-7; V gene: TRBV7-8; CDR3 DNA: TGTGCCAGCAGCCTACCCGGGGTAAAGGCCTACGAGCAGTACTTC; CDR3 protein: CASSLPGVKAYEQYF
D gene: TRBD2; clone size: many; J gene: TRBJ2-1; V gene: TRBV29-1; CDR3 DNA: TGCAGCGTTGAGGGTCTAGCGGGGGGGCTTTCCTACAATGAGCAGTTCTTC; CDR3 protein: CSVEGLAGGLSYNEQFF
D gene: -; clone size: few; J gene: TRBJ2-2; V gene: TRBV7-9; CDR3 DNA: TGTGCCAGCGGAGTCAACACCGGGGAGCTGTTTTTT; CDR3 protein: CASGVNTGELFF
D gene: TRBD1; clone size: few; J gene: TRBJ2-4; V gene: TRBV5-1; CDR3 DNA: TGCGCCAGCAGCTTACCGGACAGGAGAAACATTCAGTACTTC; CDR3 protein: CASSLPDRRNIQYF
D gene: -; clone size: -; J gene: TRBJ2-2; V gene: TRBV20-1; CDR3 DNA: TGCAGTGCTAGGGCCGGGACTTCGAACACCGGGGAGCTGTTTTTT; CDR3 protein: CSARAGTSNTGELFF
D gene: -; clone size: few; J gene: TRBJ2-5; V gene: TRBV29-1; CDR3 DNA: TGCAGCGTTGATCTGGAGGGGCCTTGGGAGACCCAGTACTTC; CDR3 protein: CSVDLEGPWETQYF
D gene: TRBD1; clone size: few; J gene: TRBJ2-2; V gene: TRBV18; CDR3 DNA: TGTGCCAGCTCACCTACCCGGACAGGGAACACCGGGGAGCTGTTTTTT; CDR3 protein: CASSPTRTGNTGELFF
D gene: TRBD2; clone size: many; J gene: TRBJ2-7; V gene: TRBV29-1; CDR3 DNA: TGCAGCGTGGGGACTAGCGGGAGGTACGAGCAGTACTTC; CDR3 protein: CSVGTSGRYEQYF
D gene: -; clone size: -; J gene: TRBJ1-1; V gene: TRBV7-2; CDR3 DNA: TGTGCCAGCAGCTACCGACCCGGGGCAAAGGACACTGAAGCTTTCTTT; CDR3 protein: CASSYRPGAKDTEAFF
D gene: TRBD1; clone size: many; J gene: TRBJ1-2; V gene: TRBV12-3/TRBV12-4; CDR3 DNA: TGTGCCAGCAAGGAGCAAAGACAGGGCAACTATGGCTACACCTTC; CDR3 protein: CASKEQRQGNYGYTF
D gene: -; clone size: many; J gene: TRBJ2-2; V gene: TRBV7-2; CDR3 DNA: TGTGCCAGCAGCTTTACAACCACCGGGGAGCTGTTTTTT; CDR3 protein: CASSFTTTGELFF
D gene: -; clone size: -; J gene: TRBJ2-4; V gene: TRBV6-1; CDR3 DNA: TGTGCCAGCAGTCAGACGGGACCCGGTAAAAACATTCAGTACTTC; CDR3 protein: CASSQTGPGKNIQYF
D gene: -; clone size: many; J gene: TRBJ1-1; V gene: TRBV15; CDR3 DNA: TGTGCCACCAGCGGCGGGTTGAACACTGAAGCTTTCTTT; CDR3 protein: CATSGGLNTEAFF
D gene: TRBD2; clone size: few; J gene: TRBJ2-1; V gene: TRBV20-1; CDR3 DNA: TGCAGTGCTAGCAGGCCTAGCGGAGGCTCCTACAATGAGCAGTTCTTC; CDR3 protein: CSASRPSGGSYNEQFF
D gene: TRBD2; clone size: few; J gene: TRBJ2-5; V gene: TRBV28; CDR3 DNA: TGTGCCAGCAGTTCTGCTAGCGGGGGTGAGACCCAGTACTTC; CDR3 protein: CASSSASGGETQYF
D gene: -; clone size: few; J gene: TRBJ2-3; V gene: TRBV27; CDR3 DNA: TGTGCCAGCCGCCCCAGAGCCACAGATACGCAGTATTTT; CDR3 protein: CASRPRATDTQYF
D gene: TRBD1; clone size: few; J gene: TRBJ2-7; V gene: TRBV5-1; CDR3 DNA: TGCGCCAGCAGCTGGACAGGTGGGACAGGTTCCTACGAGCAGTACTTC; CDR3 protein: CASSWTGGTGSYEQYF
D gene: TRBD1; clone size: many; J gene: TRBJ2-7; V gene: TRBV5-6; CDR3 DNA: TGTGCCAGCAGCTCTCCGGGACAGACCTACGAGCAGTACTTC; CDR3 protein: CASSSPGQTYEQYF
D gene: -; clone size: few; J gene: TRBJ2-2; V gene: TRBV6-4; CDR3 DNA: TGTGCCAGCAGTGACTCGGGGGGCACCGGGGAGCTGTTTTTT; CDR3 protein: CASSDSGGTGELFF
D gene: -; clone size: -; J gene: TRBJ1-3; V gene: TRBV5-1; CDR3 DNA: TGCGCCAGCAGCTTGGGGGACACCTACTCTGGAAACACCATATATTTT; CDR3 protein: CASSLGDTYSGNTIYF
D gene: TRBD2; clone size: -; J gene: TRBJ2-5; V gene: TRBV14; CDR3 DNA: TGTGCCAGCAGCCCGGGGACTAGCGGGAGACTGTTGGAGACCCAGTACTTC; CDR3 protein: CASSPGTSGRLLETQYF
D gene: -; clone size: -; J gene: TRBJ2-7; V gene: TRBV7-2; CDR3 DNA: TGTGCCAGCAGCTTAAGCTGGGTAGCGTCATCCTACGAGCAGTACTTC; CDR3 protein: CASSLSWVASSYEQYF
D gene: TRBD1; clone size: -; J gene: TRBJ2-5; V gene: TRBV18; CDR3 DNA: TGTGCCAGCTCACCGAGACAGGGACAATGGGAGACCCAGTACTTC; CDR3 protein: CASSPRQGQWETQYF
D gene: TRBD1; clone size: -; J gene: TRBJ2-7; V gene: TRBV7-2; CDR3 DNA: TGTGCCAGCACCTTCGACAGGGGCGGGTCCTACGACCAGTACTTC; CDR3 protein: CASTFDRGGSYDQYF
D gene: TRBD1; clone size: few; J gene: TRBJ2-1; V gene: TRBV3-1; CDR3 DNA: TGTGCCAGCAGCCAAGTACAGGGGGCGAATGAGCAGTTCTTC; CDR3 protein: CASSQVQGANEQFF
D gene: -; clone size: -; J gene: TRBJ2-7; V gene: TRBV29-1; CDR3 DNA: TGCAGCGTCGAGGGACATCCAACCTACGAGCAGTACTTC; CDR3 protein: CSVEGHPTYEQYF
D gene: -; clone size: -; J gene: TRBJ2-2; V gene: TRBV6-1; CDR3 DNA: TGTGCCAGCAGACCAGGGCCTTACACCGGGGAGCTGTTTTTT; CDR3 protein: CASRPGPYTGELFF
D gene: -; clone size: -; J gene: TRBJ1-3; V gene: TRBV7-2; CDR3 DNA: TGTGCCAGCAGCCCTAGGGCGAACACCATATATTTT; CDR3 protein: CASSPRANTIYF
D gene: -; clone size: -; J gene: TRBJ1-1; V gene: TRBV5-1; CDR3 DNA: TGCGCCAGCAGCTTTCCGTTAGGGAGTACTGAAGCTTTCTTT; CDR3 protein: CASSFPLGSTEAFF
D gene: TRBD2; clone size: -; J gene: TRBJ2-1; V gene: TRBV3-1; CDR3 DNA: TGTGCCAGCAGCCCAACCCTAACTAGCGGGAGTTACAATGAGCAGTTCTTC; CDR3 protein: CASSPTLTSGSYNEQFF
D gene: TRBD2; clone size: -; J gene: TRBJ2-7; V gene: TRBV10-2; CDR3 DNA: TGCGCCAGCAGAGCCCCGGGACTAGCGGAGAACTACGAGCAGTACTTC; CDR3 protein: CASRAPGLAENYEQYF
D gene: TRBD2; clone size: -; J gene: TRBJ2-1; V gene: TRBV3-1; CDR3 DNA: TGTGCCTGCTGCCAAGGGACTAGGATCCCGAATGAGCAGTTCTTC; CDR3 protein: CACCQGTRIPNEQFF
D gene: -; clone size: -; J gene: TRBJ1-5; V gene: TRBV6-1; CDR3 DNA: TGTGCCAGCAGTCCGGACGGGATGGGGCCCCAGCATTTT; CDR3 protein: CASSPDGMGPQHF
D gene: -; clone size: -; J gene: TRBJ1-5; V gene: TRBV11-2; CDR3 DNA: TGTGCCAGCAGCCCGGGCCCCCAGGGGCTTCAGCCCCAGCATTTT; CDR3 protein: CASSPGPQGLQPQHF